This is a list of T cell receptor beta chains from one sample in a study of cytomegalovirus exposure and HLA in healthy donors. Sequenced by immunoSEQ multiplex PCR; TCRdb stores in-frame clones only, minus some. The sample has approximately 100,000 clones, roughly 79% seen once. What was sequenced was PBMCs. The source is a woman aged 40-49 years in good health and CMV-seronegative. Both conserved end residues are part of each CDR3. D genes are given only for firm matches. Clone sizes are given selectively: once, few, many, or a class where the clone is expanded.

abundance: NA
v_gene: TRBV5-5
j_gene: TRBJ1-5
d_gene: NA
CDR3nt: TGTGCCAGCAGCTTGTATCTCAGGTCGAATCAGCCCCAGCATTTT
CDR3aa: CASSLYLRSNQPQHF

abundance: few
v_gene: TRBV6-1
j_gene: TRBJ1-5
d_gene: TRBD1
CDR3nt: TGTGCCAGCAGTGAGAGTCGGGACAGGGGCGTCAGTCAGCCCCAGCATTTT
CDR3aa: CASSESRDRGVSQPQHF

abundance: once
v_gene: TRBV28
j_gene: TRBJ2-7
d_gene: NA
CDR3nt: TGTGCCAGCAGTTTGTCCCCTCCCTACGAGCAGTACTTC
CDR3aa: CASSLSPPYEQYF

abundance: once
v_gene: TRBV19
j_gene: TRBJ2-3
d_gene: NA
CDR3nt: TGTGCCAGTAGTATAGATCGACAGATTGGGGATCCCACAGATACGCAGTATTTT
CDR3aa: CASSIDRQIGDPTDTQYF

abundance: NA
v_gene: TRBV18
j_gene: TRBJ2-6
d_gene: TRBD1
CDR3nt: TGTGCCAGCTCACGGGACAGCGCCAACTCTGGGGCCAACGTCCTGACTTTC
CDR3aa: CASSRDSANSGANVLTF

abundance: NA
v_gene: TRBV2
j_gene: TRBJ2-1
d_gene: NA
CDR3nt: TGTGCCAGCAGAACTATGACTGTTTTCGAGAAGCAGTTCTTC
CDR3aa: CASRTMTVFEKQFF

abundance: NA
v_gene: TRBV9
j_gene: TRBJ2-5
d_gene: TRBD2
CDR3nt: TGTGCCAGCAGCGTAGTGGGACTAGGTGGGACCCAGTACTTC
CDR3aa: CASSVVGLGGTQYF

abundance: few
v_gene: TRBV7-6
j_gene: TRBJ2-7
d_gene: TRBD2
CDR3nt: TGTGCCAGCAGCTTACTACTAGCGGGAGTAGAGCAGTACTTC
CDR3aa: CASSLLLAGVEQYF

abundance: few
v_gene: TRBV18
j_gene: TRBJ2-3
d_gene: NA
CDR3nt: TGTGCCAGCTCACCACCTCTCGGCACAGATACGCAGTATTTT
CDR3aa: CASSPPLGTDTQYF

abundance: NA
v_gene: TRBV7-9
j_gene: TRBJ2-1
d_gene: TRBD2
CDR3nt: TGTGCCAGCAGCTTTACGGGAGGGAACGATGAGCAGTTCTTC
CDR3aa: CASSFTGGNDEQFF

abundance: NA
v_gene: TRBV9
j_gene: TRBJ2-1
d_gene: TRBD2
CDR3nt: TGTGCCAGCAGCCCCTCAAGCGGGGAGCTTTACAATGAGCAGTTCTTC
CDR3aa: CASSPSSGELYNEQFF

abundance: NA
v_gene: TRBV9
j_gene: TRBJ2-5
d_gene: NA
CDR3nt: TGTGCCAGCAGCGAGGGGCAAGGGACCCAGTACTTC
CDR3aa: CASSEGQGTQYF

abundance: few
v_gene: TRBV19
j_gene: TRBJ1-6
d_gene: NA
CDR3nt: TGTGCCAGTACCAACGACGGGACCCTCCACTTT
CDR3aa: CASTNDGTLHF

abundance: NA
v_gene: TRBV7-6
j_gene: TRBJ2-5
d_gene: TRBD2
CDR3nt: TGTGCCAGCAGTTCTAGCGGGGGCATTAACCAAGAGACCCAGTACTTC
CDR3aa: CASSSSGGINQETQYF

abundance: NA
v_gene: TRBV6-1
j_gene: TRBJ1-4
d_gene: NA
CDR3nt: TGTGCCAGCAGTCATGGGGTAGGGGAACTGTTTTTT
CDR3aa: CASSHGVGELFF

abundance: NA
v_gene: TRBV6-5
j_gene: TRBJ2-7
d_gene: NA
CDR3nt: TGTGCCAGCAGTTACTCGGCAGGCAGCTCCTACGAGCAGTACTTC
CDR3aa: CASSYSAGSSYEQYF

abundance: NA
v_gene: TRBV5-1
j_gene: TRBJ2-7
d_gene: NA
CDR3nt: TGCGCCAGCAGCTTGACTAGTACGGTGGGCGAGCAGTACTTC
CDR3aa: CASSLTSTVGEQYF

abundance: NA
v_gene: TRBV30
j_gene: TRBJ2-7
d_gene: TRBD1
CDR3nt: TGTGCCTGGAGTGGGCCGGCCTTGGGACAGCGACCACTCGAGCAGTACTTC
CDR3aa: CAWSGPALGQRPLEQYF

abundance: NA
v_gene: TRBV6-1
j_gene: TRBJ1-4
d_gene: TRBD1
CDR3nt: TGTGCCAGCAGTGAAGGTCAGGGGGTGGGTGAAAAACTGTTTTTT
CDR3aa: CASSEGQGVGEKLFF

abundance: NA
v_gene: TRBV7-3
j_gene: TRBJ2-7
d_gene: NA
CDR3nt: TGTGCCAGCCGAACGGGGGAGGGGGTATCCTACGAGCAGTACTTC
CDR3aa: CASRTGEGVSYEQYF

abundance: few
v_gene: TRBV7-9
j_gene: TRBJ2-2
d_gene: NA
CDR3nt: TGTGCCAGCAGCTTAGGGCGGGGAGCTGTTTTT
CDR3aa: CASSLGRGAVF

abundance: NA
v_gene: TRBV7-2
j_gene: TRBJ1-2
d_gene: TRBD1
CDR3nt: TGTGCCAGCAGCTTAGGACAGGGAGCATACTATGGCTACACCTTC
CDR3aa: CASSLGQGAYYGYTF

abundance: few
v_gene: TRBV6-1
j_gene: TRBJ2-5
d_gene: TRBD1
CDR3nt: TGTGCCAGCAGAGGACCGACAGGGTGGAGGGAGACCCAGTACTTC
CDR3aa: CASRGPTGWRETQYF

abundance: once
v_gene: TRBV2
j_gene: TRBJ2-5
d_gene: NA
CDR3nt: TGTGCCAGCACCCTCGGCCCGGGAGCAGGCGAAGAGACCCAGTACTTC
CDR3aa: CASTLGPGAGEETQYF

abundance: NA
v_gene: TRBV10-3
j_gene: TRBJ2-7
d_gene: NA
CDR3nt: TGTGCCATCAGTGAGATACAGGGAGTCAACGAGCAGTACTTC
CDR3aa: CAISEIQGVNEQYF

abundance: NA
v_gene: TRBV6-5
j_gene: TRBJ2-7
d_gene: TRBD1
CDR3nt: TGTGCCAGCAGTTACTCGGGGACAGGGCCCTACGAGCAGTACTTC
CDR3aa: CASSYSGTGPYEQYF

abundance: NA
v_gene: TRBV5-4
j_gene: TRBJ2-7
d_gene: TRBD2
CDR3nt: TGTGCCAGCAGCTCGGGCGGGAGACTGGGGGCCTACGAGCAGTACTTC
CDR3aa: CASSSGGRLGAYEQYF

abundance: NA
v_gene: TRBV6-1
j_gene: TRBJ2-1
d_gene: NA
CDR3nt: TGTGCCAGCAGTGGGGGGCCCGGGTCCCGCTACAATGAGCAGTTCTTC
CDR3aa: CASSGGPGSRYNEQFF

abundance: NA
v_gene: TRBV7-2
j_gene: TRBJ1-1
d_gene: TRBD1
CDR3nt: TGTGCCAGCAGCTTCGGACAGGGGTTACTGGGCACTGAAGCTTTCTTT
CDR3aa: CASSFGQGLLGTEAFF

abundance: NA
v_gene: TRBV29-1
j_gene: TRBJ1-2
d_gene: NA
CDR3nt: TGCAGCGTTGACACCAGGGCTGCTAACTATGGCTACACCTTC
CDR3aa: CSVDTRAANYGYTF

abundance: NA
v_gene: TRBV11-2
j_gene: TRBJ2-1
d_gene: NA
CDR3nt: TGTGCCAGCAGCCCCACAGGGAAGCAGTTCTTC
CDR3aa: CASSPTGKQFF

abundance: NA
v_gene: TRBV10-3
j_gene: TRBJ2-3
d_gene: NA
CDR3nt: TGTGCCATCAGAAGCGGGTCTAGCACAGATACGCAGTATTTT
CDR3aa: CAIRSGSSTDTQYF

abundance: few
v_gene: TRBV4-2
j_gene: TRBJ2-7
d_gene: NA
CDR3nt: TGTGCCAGCAGCCAAGACCCGGCGGGCTCCTACGAGCAGTACTTC
CDR3aa: CASSQDPAGSYEQYF

abundance: NA
v_gene: TRBV30
j_gene: TRBJ1-4
d_gene: TRBD1
CDR3nt: TGTGCCTGGACGAAAAACAGGGGTGGTGAAAAACTGTTTTTT
CDR3aa: CAWTKNRGGEKLFF

abundance: NA
v_gene: TRBV28
j_gene: TRBJ1-4
d_gene: TRBD1
CDR3nt: TGTGCCAGCAGTTCACAGGGGAGTGAGGAAAAACTGTTTTTT
CDR3aa: CASSSQGSEEKLFF

abundance: NA
v_gene: TRBV5-1
j_gene: TRBJ2-3
d_gene: TRBD2
CDR3nt: TGCGCCAGCAGCCGAAGCGGGATTAGCACAGATACGCAGTATTTT
CDR3aa: CASSRSGISTDTQYF

abundance: NA
v_gene: TRBV5-1
j_gene: TRBJ2-7
d_gene: NA
CDR3nt: TGCGCCAGCAGCTTGGCTGAGACTACCCCCTACGAGCAGTACTTC
CDR3aa: CASSLAETTPYEQYF

abundance: NA
v_gene: TRBV5-1
j_gene: TRBJ2-5
d_gene: NA
CDR3nt: TGCGCCAGCAGCTTGGGTCCGGTTCAAGAGACCCAGTACTTC
CDR3aa: CASSLGPVQETQYF

abundance: NA
v_gene: TRBV19
j_gene: TRBJ2-1
d_gene: TRBD2
CDR3nt: TGTGCCAGTAGTAGCGGCGGGGGAGGTGAGCAGTTCTTC
CDR3aa: CASSSGGGGEQFF

abundance: once
v_gene: TRBV6-6
j_gene: TRBJ2-5
d_gene: TRBD1
CDR3nt: TGTGCCAGCAGCCGGGACAGGGCGGAGACCCAGTACTTC
CDR3aa: CASSRDRAETQYF

abundance: NA
v_gene: TRBV9
j_gene: TRBJ2-3
d_gene: NA
CDR3nt: TGTGCCAGCAGCGCCAAGCGGACTATGTCTAGCACAGATACGCAGTATTTT
CDR3aa: CASSAKRTMSSTDTQYF

abundance: NA
v_gene: TRBV9
j_gene: TRBJ2-5
d_gene: NA
CDR3nt: TGTGCCAGCAGCGCGGACACGACCCAAGAGACCCAGTACTTC
CDR3aa: CASSADTTQETQYF

abundance: NA
v_gene: TRBV27
j_gene: TRBJ2-1
d_gene: NA
CDR3nt: TGTGCCAGCAGTTCTTTCCGGGGCAATGAGCAGTTCTTC
CDR3aa: CASSSFRGNEQFF

abundance: NA
v_gene: TRBV5-1
j_gene: TRBJ2-1
d_gene: TRBD1
CDR3nt: TGCGCCAGCAGCTTATCCAAGGACCCGACAGGGAGCTCCTACAATGAGCAGTTCTTC
CDR3aa: CASSLSKDPTGSSYNEQFF

abundance: NA
v_gene: TRBV18
j_gene: TRBJ2-2
d_gene: NA
CDR3nt: TGTGCCAGCTCTGGACTAACCGGGGAGCTGTTTTTT
CDR3aa: CASSGLTGELFF

abundance: NA
v_gene: TRBV7-2
j_gene: TRBJ2-5
d_gene: TRBD2
CDR3nt: TGTGCCAGCAGCGAGGGACTAGCGGCGAAAGAGGCCCAGTACTTC
CDR3aa: CASSEGLAAKEAQYF

abundance: NA
v_gene: TRBV5-1
j_gene: TRBJ2-3
d_gene: NA
CDR3nt: TGCGCCAGCAGCTTGAGGGGCGCTTCTAGCACAGATACGCAGTATTTT
CDR3aa: CASSLRGASSTDTQYF

abundance: NA
v_gene: TRBV6-6
j_gene: TRBJ1-1
d_gene: NA
CDR3nt: TGTGCCAGCAGTAATGACAGAGACACTGAAGCTTTCTTT
CDR3aa: CASSNDRDTEAFF

abundance: NA
v_gene: TRBV10-3
j_gene: TRBJ2-7
d_gene: TRBD1
CDR3nt: TGTGCCACGGGGACAGGGAGCTCCTACGAGCAGTACTTC
CDR3aa: CATGTGSSYEQYF

abundance: few
v_gene: TRBV7-2
j_gene: TRBJ2-1
d_gene: TRBD2
CDR3nt: TGTGCCAGCAGCTTAGGACTAGCGGGATCCTACAATGAGCAGTTCTTC
CDR3aa: CASSLGLAGSYNEQFF

abundance: NA
v_gene: TRBV6-5
j_gene: TRBJ2-7
d_gene: NA
CDR3nt: TGTGCCAGCAGTTATCCGAGTAGTTACGAGCAGTACTTC
CDR3aa: CASSYPSSYEQYF

abundance: NA
v_gene: TRBV5-4
j_gene: TRBJ1-4
d_gene: NA
CDR3nt: TGTGCCAGCAGCTTCCAGGGTACTAATGAAAAACTGTTTTTT
CDR3aa: CASSFQGTNEKLFF

abundance: NA
v_gene: TRBV28
j_gene: TRBJ2-4
d_gene: TRBD1
CDR3nt: TGTGCCAGCAGTCCTACAGGGGTCGGCAAAAACATTCAGTACTTC
CDR3aa: CASSPTGVGKNIQYF

abundance: NA
v_gene: TRBV28
j_gene: TRBJ2-1
d_gene: NA
CDR3nt: TGTGCCAGCAGCACGGGGACTTTAACCTCCTACAATGAGCAGTTCTTC
CDR3aa: CASSTGTLTSYNEQFF

abundance: NA
v_gene: TRBV7-9
j_gene: TRBJ1-2
d_gene: TRBD1
CDR3nt: TGTGCCAGCAGCCCCTTTAGGACAGGGGTTAATGGCTACACCTTC
CDR3aa: CASSPFRTGVNGYTF